These 20 T cell receptor beta chains were sequenced from one sample in a study of a mutant IDH1 vaccine in newly diagnosed glioma. The sample's time point: week 35, safety follow-up. With topical imiquimod, each dose of the vaccine consisted of 300 ug of mutant IDH1 20-mer peptide. Their target antigens are unknown. The assay was immunoSEQ multiplex PCR, and TCRdb's table has in-frame clones only and misses some. The sample shows about 32,000 clones, roughly four fifths of them seen only once. The sequences come from PBMCs, collected from a glioma patient whose treatment included an IDH1 peptide vaccine. The receptors shown here come from a man aged 25 to 40 with glioma.

The chain links TRBV27 to TRBJ1-1, with D maybe TRBD1 (5 bases). CDR1 MNHEY and CDR2 SMNVEV come from the germline V gene (reference sequence). Trimming shortened V by 4 bases and J by 7 bases, and 13 bases separated the two germline ends. CDR3 length equals 13 residues. The CDR3 DNA sequence: TGTGCCAGCAGTTCACCGGACATCCGTGAAGCTTTCTTT. It encodes CASSSPDIREAFF.

V usage is TRBV5-6 and J usage is TRBJ2-2; no firm D call. The CDR3 contains 17 residues. Trimming stripped 0 bases from V and 0 bases from J, with 12 bases between. Germline lookup yields CDR1 SGHDT and CDR2 YYEEEE. The CDR3 sequence: CASSLAQRLSNTGELFF. The CDR3 region has the DNA TGTGCCAGCAGCTTGGCACAAAGACTCTCGAACACCGGGGAGCTGTTTTTT. Full variable domain (outside the CDR3, taken from reference TRBV5-6 and TRBJ2-2): DAGVTQSPTHLIKTRGQQVTLRCSPKSGHDTVSWYQQALGQGPQFIFQYYEEEERQRGNFPDRFSGHQFPNYSSELNVNALLLGDSALYLCASSLAQRLSNTGELFFGEGSRLTVL.

The gene calls are TRBV5-6 and TRBJ1-1; unclear D gene. V was shortened by 1 base and J by 0 bases, with 13 bases between the two germline ends. Germline V gives CDR1 SGHDT, CDR2 YYEEEE. The CDR3 extends over 16 amino acids. The CDR3 nucleotides read TGTGCCAGCAGCTTGTTGTCAGGCGGCCTGAACACTGAAGCTTTCTTT. Translated: CASSLLSGGLNTEAFF.

In this sample, this clone turned up a few times. The chain has TRBV13 and TRBJ2-1, with 10 bases aligning to TRBD2. Unmatched junction bases numbered 2, after V lost 0 bases and J lost 0 bases. From germline, CDR1 is PRHDT and CDR2 FYEKMQ (reference sequence). This CDR3 spans 17 amino acids. The CDR3 nucleotides read TGTGCCAGCAGCTTAGGGCTAGCGGGAGACTCCTACAATGAGCAGTTCTTC. It specifies CASSLGLAGDSYNEQFF.

CDR3 DNA sequence: TGTGCCAGTAAGAGGGGGCACAGGGGGTCTAACTATGGCTACACCTTC. This codes for CASKRGHRGSNYGYTF. This chain connects TRBV19 to TRBJ1-2, with 8 bases that match TRBD1. This CDR3 spans 16 amino acids. Germline assignment: CDR1 LNHDA and CDR2 SQIVND (reference sequence). V gave up 7 bases and J gave up 0 bases; unmatched junction bases: 10.

The gene calls are TRBV14 and TRBJ2-3; TRBD1 matches 9 bases. The CDR3 is 15 amino acids. Germline V gene data show CDR1 as SGHDN and CDR2 as FVKESK. Trimming at V came to 4 bases and at J to 8 bases, leaving 10 bases not matched to a gene. CDR3 sequence: CASSPRQGVTVTQYF. CDR3 sequence (DNA): TGTGCCAGCAGCCCACGACAGGGGGTTACGGTTACGCAGTATTTT. Combining the CDR3 with reference TRBV14 and TRBJ2-3 gives the whole variable domain EAGVTQFPSHSVIEKGQTVTLRCDPISGHDNLYWYRRVMGKEIKFLLHFVKESKQDESGMPNNRFLAERTGGTYSTLKVQPAELEDSGVYFCASSPRQGVTVTQYFGPGTRLTVL.

This clone has just a few counts. The chain combines TRBV15 with TRBJ1-4; a weak D match, TRBD1 (5 bases). Trimming took 3 bases from V and 10 from J, leaving 21 bases between them. CDR3 size: 16 residues. From germline, CDR1 is LNHNV and CDR2 YYDKDF (reference sequence). This CDR3 is CATSSLPRGTEVKLFF. CDR3 nucleotides: TGTGCCACCAGCAGTCTCCCTCGGGGGACCGAAGTAAAACTGTTTTTT. The whole variable domain, filled in from reference TRBV15 and TRBJ1-4, reads DAMVIQNPRYQVTQFGKPVTLSCSQTLNHNVMYWYQQKSSQAPKLLFHYYDKDFNNEADTPDNFQSRRPNTSFCFLDIRSPGLGDTAMYLCATSSLPRGTEVKLFFGSGTQLSVL.

The chain links TRBV18 to TRBJ2-3; TRBD2 is a possible D gene (6 bases). V was clipped by 3 bases and J by 1 base, with 8 bases between them. CDR1 and CDR2 (germline): KGHSH, LQKENI. CDR3 size: 14 residues. CDR3 DNA: TGTGCCAGCTCACCCCAGCGGGGCACAGATACGCAGTATTTT. It codes for CASSPQRGTDTQYF. The entire variable domain, with the rest obtained from reference TRBV18 and TRBJ2-3, is as follows: NAGVMQNPRHLVRRRGQEARLRCSPMKGHSHVYWYRQLPEEGLKFMVYLQKENIIDESGMPKERFSAEFPKEGPSILRIQQVVRGDSAAYFCASSPQRGTDTQYFGPGTRLTVL.

The chain links TRBV4-1 to TRBJ1-2; TRBD1 is a possible D gene (5 bases). The germline V gene encodes CDR1 MGHRA and CDR2 YSYEKL. The ends were cut back, 0 bases at V and 7 bases at J, with 15 bases in the middle. The CDR3 has 15 residues. The CDR3 DNA sequence: TGCGCCAGCAGCCAAGATCCCAGGGAAGGACGTGGCTACACCTTC. Its translation is CASSQDPREGRGYTF.

In this sample, this clone turned up a few times. The chain carries TRBV18 and TRBJ1-1; D call uncertain. Trimming took off 3 bases at V and 6 bases at J, with 11 bases between the two ends. From germline, CDR1 is KGHSH and CDR2 LQKENI. The CDR3 covers 13 residues. CDR3 nucleotides: TGTGCCAGCTCACCTGGGGTAGGACCTGAAGCTTTCTTT. Amino acids: CASSPGVGPEAFF.

V gene TRBV7-9 combines with J gene TRBJ2-2; no reliable D call. The ends were cut back, 1 base at V and 4 bases at J, with 7 bases in the middle. The CDR3 spans 14 residues. CDR1 SEHNR and CDR2 FQNEAQ come from the germline V gene (reference sequence). CDR3 DNA: TGTGCCAGCAGCTTAGGGACCATCACCGGGGAGCTGTTTTTT. This sequence encodes CASSLGTITGELFF.

This clone is a singleton in its sample. The rearrangement uses TRBV9 and TRBJ2-1; TRBD1 aligns across 9 bases. The CDR3 length is 16 residues. V lost 0 bases and J lost 5; bases outside the gene matches: 6. Germline-derived CDR1 and CDR2 are SGDLS and YYNGEE. Here the CDR3 reads CASSVVSRTGDNEQFF. CDR3 nucleotides: TGTGCCAGCAGCGTAGTAAGTAGGACAGGGGACAATGAGCAGTTCTTC.

This chain joins TRBV6-6 and TRBJ1-5; the D is unclear. The CDR3 is made up of 13 amino acids. Germline-derived CDR1 and CDR2 are MNHNY and SVGAGI (reference sequence). Trimming cost V 7 bases and J 6 bases, with 13 bases left between them. This CDR3 is CASTDGEFQPQHF. CDR3 coding DNA: TGTGCCAGCACCGACGGTGAGTTTCAGCCCCAGCATTTT.

The V and J genes are TRBV7-9 and TRBJ2-7; TRBD2 agrees at 14 bases. This CDR3 is built from 15 residues. Germline CDR1 and CDR2: SEHNR and FQNEAQ (reference sequence). Trimming took 4 bases from V and 6 from J; bases not matched to a gene: 5. In DNA form, the CDR3 reads TGTGCCAGCAGCTCGGGACTAGCGGGAGTAGGCGAGCAGTACTTC. Amino acids: CASSSGLAGVGEQYF.

The genes are TRBV11-2 and TRBJ2-2; D unresolved. This CDR3 comprises 13 residues. Trimming removed 1 base at V and 4 bases at J, with 4 bases between. Germline loops: CDR1 SGHAT, CDR2 FQNNGV. The CDR3 loop reads CASSLVSTGELFF. The CDR3 bases are TGTGCCAGCAGCTTAGTGAGCACCGGGGAGCTGTTTTTT.

J is TRBJ2-3 and V is TRBV4-2; possible D gene TRBD2, 6 bases. The germline V gene has CDR1 LGHNA and CDR2 YNFKEQ. V was cut by 4 bases and J by 3 bases, with 14 bases left in between. This CDR3 region has 15 residues. The CDR3 reads CASSPSGGRTDTQYF. Written as DNA, the CDR3 is TGTGCCAGCAGCCCTAGTGGGGGGAGGACAGATACGCAGTATTTT.

The chain combines TRBV7-9 with TRBJ2-1; no clear D. The CDR3 contains 11 residues. V was pared by 0 bases and J by 10 bases, with 4 bases between. CDR1 is SEHNR, CDR2 FQNEAQ, per germline (reference sequence). CDR3 DNA: TGTGCCAGCAGCTTAGCGTGGGAGCAGTTCTTC. This codes for CASSLAWEQFF.

The CDR3 region is CASSFAAGDTEAFF. The CDR3 region has the DNA TGCGCCAGCAGCTTCGCGGCGGGGGACACTGAAGCTTTCTTT. The rearrangement joins TRBV5-1 to TRBJ1-1; the D gene is possibly TRBD1 (5 bases). The CDR3 contains 14 residues. Germline CDR1 SGHRS, CDR2 YFSETQ. The ends were cut back, 2 bases at V and 3 bases at J, with 11 bases in the middle.

This chain connects TRBV5-1 to TRBJ1-5; perhaps TRBD1 as D (5 bases). CDR1 and CDR2 from the germline V gene are SGHRS and YFSETQ. This CDR3 has 14 amino acids. Trimming took 4 bases from V and 6 from J, leaving 14 bases between them. CDR3 nucleotides: TGCGCCAGCAGCAGGGGAGAGGGTGCTCAGCCCCAGCATTTT. Its protein is CASSRGEGAQPQHF.

In this sample, this clone turned up a few times. V usage is TRBV6-5 and J usage is TRBJ2-1; the match to TRBD1 covers 7 bases. This CDR3 is 14 amino acids long. CDR1 is MNHEY, CDR2 SVGAGI, per germline. V shed 4 bases and J 8 bases; nucleotides not matched to a gene: 8. The CDR3 DNA follows: TGTGCCAGCAGTTCCAGACAGGGTACCGATGAGCAGTTCTTC. Translation: CASSSRQGTDEQFF.